The 8 T cell receptor beta chains presented below share a single source sample, sequenced in a study of beta chain features in type 1 diabetes. Of the isolated RNA, all was reverse transcribed, and so the sequenced material was expressed TCRB transcripts. Assay used: immunoSEQ multiplex PCR; TCRdb lists only in-frame clones, some missing. This table holds around 300,000 clones, approximately 10% found once. Sequenced material: naive CD4+ T cells from blood. Every receptor here comes from a woman aged 25 to 39 in good health.

This clone was picked up a small number of times. The chain carries TRBV25-1 and TRBJ2-1; TRBD1 matches 9 bases. This CDR3 spans 14 amino acids. V lost 5 bases and J lost 9; bases outside the gene matches: 8. CDR1 and CDR2 (germline): MGHDK, SYGVNS. The CDR3 coding sequence is TGTGCCAGCAGTCACAGGGGGCGTATAGGTGAGCAGTTCTTC. Its translation: CASSHRGRIGEQFF.

The sample holds a few counts of this clone. This chain joins TRBV11-2 and TRBJ2-1; D perhaps matches TRBD1 (6 bases). With 4 bases removed from V and 7 bases from J, the gap between germline ends came to 14 bases. Germline assignment: CDR1 SGHAT and CDR2 FQNNGV. The CDR3 spans 14 residues. CDR3 sequence: CASSSGARPNEQFF. CDR3 nucleotides: TGTGCCAGCAGCTCAGGGGCTAGGCCAAATGAGCAGTTCTTC.

The chain couples TRBV7-3 to TRBJ2-1; 9 bases are shared with TRBD2. The CDR3 loop spans 14 amino acids. The V and J ends lost 3 bases and 8 bases, in that order; junction bases with no gene match: 5. In germline, CDR1 is SGHTA, CDR2 FQGTGA. The CDR3 DNA reads as TGTGCCAGCAGCTTGAGTAGCGGGAGCGATGAGCAGTTCTTC. Translated, it gives CASSLSSGSDEQFF.

This clone was counted only a few times. The chain links TRBV5-1 to TRBJ2-1; 10 bases agree with TRBD2. This CDR3 comprises 15 residues. Germline values: CDR1 SGHRS, CDR2 YFSETQ. After removal of 4 bases from V and 1 base from J, the junction contained 2 bases not matched to a gene. CDR3 DNA: TGCGCCAGCAGCCCAGCGGGAGGGTCCTACAATGAGCAGTTCTTC. It yields the protein CASSPAGGSYNEQFF.

V gene TRBV25-1 combines with J gene TRBJ1-2; D is possibly TRBD1 (5 bases). Germline assignment: CDR1 MGHDK and CDR2 SYGVNS. CDR3 size: 14 residues. Trimming removed 6 bases from V and 0 bases from J, with 11 bases in between. The CDR3 is CASSSGPSNYGYTF. CDR3 nucleotide sequence: TGTGCCAGCAGCTCAGGGCCGTCTAACTATGGCTACACCTTC.

This clone has just a few counts. The chain links TRBV5-1 to TRBJ2-3, with D maybe TRBD2 (6 bases). Germline loops: CDR1 SGHRS, CDR2 YFSETQ. Trimming pared 4 bases from V and 2 bases from J, leaving 14 bases between. This CDR3 region has 15 residues. CDR3 nucleotide sequence: TGCGCCAGCAGCCTTGGACTACCCGCCACAGATACGCAGTATTTT. Translated: CASSLGLPATDTQYF.

The chain combines TRBV5-1 with TRBJ2-1; TRBD1 agrees at 9 bases. CDR1 and CDR2 from the germline V gene are SGHRS and YFSETQ. V was pared by 4 bases and J by 0 bases, with 5 bases of the junction left unmatched. The CDR3 is 16 residues long. The CDR3 nucleotides read TGCGCCAGCAGCCAAAGACAGGGGGGCTCCTACAATGAGCAGTTCTTC. This encodes CASSQRQGGSYNEQFF. Together with reference TRBV5-1 and TRBJ2-1, the CDR3 gives the full variable domain: KAGVTQTPRYLIKTRGQQVTLSCSPISGHRSVSWYQQTPGQGLQFLFEYFSETQRNKGNFPGRFSGRQFSNSRSEMNVSTLELGDSALYLCASSQRQGGSYNEQFFGPGTRLTVL.

The genes are TRBV28 and TRBJ2-7; tentatively, D is TRBD2 (5 bases). From germline, CDR1 is MDHEN and CDR2 SYDVKM. Trimming took 2 bases from V and 3 from J, leaving 14 bases between them. This CDR3 contains 15 residues. The CDR3 bases are TGTGCCAGCAGTTTACCCTCCACGGGGTACTACGAGCAGTACTTC. The encoded protein is CASSLPSTGYYEQYF.